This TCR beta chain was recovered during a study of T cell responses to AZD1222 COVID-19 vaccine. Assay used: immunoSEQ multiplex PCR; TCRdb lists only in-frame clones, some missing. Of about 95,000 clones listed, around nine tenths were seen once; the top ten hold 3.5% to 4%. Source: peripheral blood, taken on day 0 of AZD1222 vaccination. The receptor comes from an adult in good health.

CDR3 amino acids: CASSILGDFGYTF. The CDR3 DNA is TGCGCCAGCAGTATCTTAGGGGATTTTGGCTACACCTTC. V and J are TRBV5-1 and TRBJ1-2; D might be TRBD1 (5 bases). The ends were cut back, 5 bases at V and 7 bases at J, with 15 bases in the middle. The CDR3 has 13 residues. Germline V gives CDR1 SGHRS, CDR2 YFSETQ.